This T cell receptor (beta chain) was obtained from a study of shared clonotypes between healthy human individuals. CD45RO-negative, CCR7-positively selected cells formed the naive CD8 fraction, excluding terminally differentiated effector memory CD45RA+ cells. There were only Caucasian adults among the donors, and all lived in Nashville, Tennessee. The repertoire was sequenced with immunoSEQ multiplex PCR; TCRdb's copy has only in-frame clones and lacks some. This table has over 2,000,000 clones, 90% to 95% appearing once. The study's findings and limits: Tissues were not sampled, only blood, and their repertoires likely differ.

V dropped 9 bases and J dropped 2; count of bases not matched to a gene: 8. The CDR3 runs 14 residues. Germline CDR1 reads WSHSY; CDR2 reads SAAADI. Comment on this clone: Its antigen is not known.

Sequencing was performed on naive CD8+ T cells from PBMCs. The receptor's source is a man aged 18 to 30 in good health. Some clones in this sample may be carry-over from other donors' samples. The chain links TRBV10-2 to TRBJ2-7; 9 nucleotides line up with TRBD2. In nucleotides, the CDR3 is TGCGCCAGTAAGACTAGCGGCACCGCCTACGAGCAGTACTTC. Translation: CASKTSGTAYEQYF.